This T cell receptor beta chain was documented in a study of identical twins. V was shortened by 4 bases and J by 6 bases, with 16 bases between the two germline ends. There are 14 residues in the CDR3. CDR1 and CDR2 from the germline V gene are SGHKS and YYEKEE (reference sequence). On this clonotype: What it binds is unknown.

In TCRdb, the 5' RACE reads were re-called with MiXCR into one record per CDR3 protein. Among fewer than 900,000 distinct CDR3 sequences, over 15% were seen once, and the ten largest hold under 15%. Study findings and constraints: Among monozygotic twins, out-of-frame TCR alpha sharing exceeded what models predicted.

These data also formed part of another study, on T cells expressing NK-cell markers.

The sequencing input was PBMCs. This sequence was found in a woman between 18 and 30 years old in good health. The chain couples TRBV5-5 to TRBJ2-5; D tentatively fits TRBD1 or TRBD2 (5 bases each). The DNA for the CDR3 is TGTGCCAGCAGCCCCCTTTGGGGGATGCAGACCCAGTACTTC. Amino acid sequence: CASSPLWGMQTQYF.